This T cell receptor (beta chain) appears in the sequencing data of a study of T cell responses to AZD1222 COVID-19 vaccine. Findings and limits, study-wide: Among the donors, most were white British and more were female, and clonal diversity was possibly underestimated.

The germline V gene has CDR1 MDHEN and CDR2 SYDVKM. The CDR3 has 14 amino acids. The ends were cut back, 1 base at V and 16 bases at J, with 19 bases in the middle. This clone was recorded only once. As yet, its antigen is unknown. Measured with immunoSEQ multiplex PCR; TCRdb has only the in-frame clones, and not every one. The table shows roughly 160,000 clones, with about 90% occurring only once. The material was peripheral blood, obtained on day 0 of MenACWY control vaccination. This TCR came from an adult in good health. The V and J genes are TRBV28 and TRBJ1-4; perhaps TRBD1 as D (6 bases). The CDR3 sequence: CASSLLVTGGRRFF. In DNA, the CDR3 is TGTGCCAGCAGTTTATTGGTGACGGGGGGGCGCAGGTTTTTT.